This T cell receptor beta chain was profiled in a study of shared clonotypes between healthy human individuals. Study-level findings and limits: A handful of donors showed sharing of about 4.6% of naive CD4 clonotypes.

The V segment lost 0 bases and the J segment 1 base; nucleotides outside the gene matches: 14. Germline-derived CDR1 and CDR2 are LNHNV and YYDKDF (reference sequence). This CDR3 has 20 residues. Comment on this clone: Its antigen is undetermined.

Each subset's genomic DNA was split evenly across several immunoSEQ plates. Here immunoSEQ multiplex PCR was the method, and the copy in TCRdb shows in-frame clones only, minus some. The table records around 200,000 clones, 90% to 95% of them present only once. The clonotype was recovered from a woman younger than 45 in good health. This chain connects TRBV15 to TRBJ2-7; 11 positions agree with TRBD2. The sample consisted of naive CD4+ T cells sorted from blood. Noted subset: CD45RA+ positively selected. The CDR3 loop reads CATSRDYPSGRILISYEQYF. The CDR3 nucleotides are TGTGCCACCAGCAGAGATTACCCTAGCGGGAGGATCTTAATTTCCTACGAGCAGTACTTC.